This TCR beta chain was identified during a study of shared clonotypes between healthy human individuals. The germline CDR1 and CDR2 sequences are SGHDT and YYEEEE. V lost 1 base, J lost 9 bases, and 14 bases lay in between. This CDR3 comprises 13 residues. Replicate PCRs from sorted subsets contained around 200 ng DNA, which is 30,000 to 35,000 T cell genomes. Libraries were prepared by immunoSEQ multiplex PCR; TCRdb keeps only in-frame clonotypes and omits some of them. The table shows 1.4 million to 1.5 million clones, with roughly 96% occurring only once. The clonotype comes from a man aged 30 to 45 in good health. The V gene is TRBV5-6, the J gene TRBJ2-7, with D uncertain. The material sequenced was naive CD4+ T cells sorted from blood. The subset here: CD45RA+ positively selected. In DNA form, the CDR3 reads TGTGCCAGCAGCTTGTTTAAGGGAATCGGGCAGTACTTC. Its translation is CASSLFKGIGQYF.